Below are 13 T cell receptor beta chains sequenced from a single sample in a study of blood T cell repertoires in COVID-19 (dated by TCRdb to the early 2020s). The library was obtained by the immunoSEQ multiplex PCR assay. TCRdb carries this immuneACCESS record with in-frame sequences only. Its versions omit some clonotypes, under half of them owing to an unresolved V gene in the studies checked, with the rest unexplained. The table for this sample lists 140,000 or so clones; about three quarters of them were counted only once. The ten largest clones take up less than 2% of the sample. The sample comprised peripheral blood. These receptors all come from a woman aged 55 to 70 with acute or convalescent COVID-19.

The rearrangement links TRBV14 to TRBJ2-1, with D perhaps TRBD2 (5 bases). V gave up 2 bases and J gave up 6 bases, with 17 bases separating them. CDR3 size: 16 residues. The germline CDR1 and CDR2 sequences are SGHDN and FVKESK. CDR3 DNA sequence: TGTGCCAGCAGCCAACTAAGACTACAGCCAGGCAATGAGCAGTTCTTC. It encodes CASSQLRLQPGNEQFF.

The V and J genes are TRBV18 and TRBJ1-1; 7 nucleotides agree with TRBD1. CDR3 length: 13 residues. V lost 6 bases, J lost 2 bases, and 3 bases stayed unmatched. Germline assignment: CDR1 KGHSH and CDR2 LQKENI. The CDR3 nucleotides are TGTGCCAGCTCCGACAGGGTAAACACTGAAGCTTTCTTT. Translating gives CASSDRVNTEAFF.

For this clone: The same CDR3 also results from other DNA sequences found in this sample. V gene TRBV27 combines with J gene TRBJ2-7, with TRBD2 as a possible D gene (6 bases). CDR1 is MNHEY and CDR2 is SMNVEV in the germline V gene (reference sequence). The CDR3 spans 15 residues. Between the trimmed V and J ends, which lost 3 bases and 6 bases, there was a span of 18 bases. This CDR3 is CASSFFAGGPTEQYF. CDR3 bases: TGTGCCAGCAGTTTCTTCGCAGGAGGGCCGACCGAGCAGTACTTC.

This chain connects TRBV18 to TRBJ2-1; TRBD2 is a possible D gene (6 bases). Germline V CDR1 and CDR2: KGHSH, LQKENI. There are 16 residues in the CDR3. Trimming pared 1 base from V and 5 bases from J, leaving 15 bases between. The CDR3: CASSPQGSRGDNEQFF. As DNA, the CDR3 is TGTGCCAGCTCACCACAGGGTTCGCGGGGCGACAATGAGCAGTTCTTC.

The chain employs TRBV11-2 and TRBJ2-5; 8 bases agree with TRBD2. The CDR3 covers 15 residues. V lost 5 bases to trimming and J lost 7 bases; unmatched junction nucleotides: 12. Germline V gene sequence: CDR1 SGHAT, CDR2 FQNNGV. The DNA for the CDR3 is TGTGCCAGCAGCCTTACCCAAACTCGGGGGGGGACCCAGTACTTC. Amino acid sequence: CASSLTQTRGGTQYF.

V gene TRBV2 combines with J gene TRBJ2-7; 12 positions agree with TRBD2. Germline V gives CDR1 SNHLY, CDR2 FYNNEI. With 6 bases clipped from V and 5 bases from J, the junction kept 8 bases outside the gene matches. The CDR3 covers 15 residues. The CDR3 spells CASRSGTSGFDEQYF. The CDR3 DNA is TGTGCCAGCAGATCCGGGACTAGCGGGTTCGACGAGCAGTACTTC. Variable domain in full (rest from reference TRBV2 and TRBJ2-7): EPEVTQTPSHQVTQMGQEVILRCVPISNHLYFYWYRQILGQKVEFLVSFYNNEISEKSEIFDDQFSVERPDGSNFTLKIRSTKLEDSAMYFCASRSGTSGFDEQYFGPGTRLTVT.

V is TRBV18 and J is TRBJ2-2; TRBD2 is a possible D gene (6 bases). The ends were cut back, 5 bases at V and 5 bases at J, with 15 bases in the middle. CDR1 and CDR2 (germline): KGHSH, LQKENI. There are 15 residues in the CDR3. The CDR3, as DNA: TGTGCCAGCTCAGAGGCCCCTCGGGGGACCGGGGAGCTGTTTTTT. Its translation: CASSEAPRGTGELFF. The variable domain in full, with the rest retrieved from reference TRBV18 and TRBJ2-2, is NAGVMQNPRHLVRRRGQEARLRCSPMKGHSHVYWYRQLPEEGLKFMVYLQKENIIDESGMPKERFSAEFPKEGPSILRIQQVVRGDSAAYFCASSEAPRGTGELFFGEGSRLTVL.

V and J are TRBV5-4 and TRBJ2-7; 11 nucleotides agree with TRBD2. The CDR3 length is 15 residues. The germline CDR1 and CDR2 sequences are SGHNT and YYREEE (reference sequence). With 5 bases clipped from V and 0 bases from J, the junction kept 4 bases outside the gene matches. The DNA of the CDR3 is TGTGCCAGCAGTATAGCGGGGGGGAGCTCCTACGAGCAGTACTTC. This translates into CASSIAGGSSYEQYF.

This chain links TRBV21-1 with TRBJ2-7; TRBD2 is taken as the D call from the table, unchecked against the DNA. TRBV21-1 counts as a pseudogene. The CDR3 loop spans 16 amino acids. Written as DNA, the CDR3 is TGTGCCAGCAGCAAAGTCGGACTAGCGGGGGCCTACGAGCAGTACTTC. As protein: CASSKVGLAGAYEQYF.

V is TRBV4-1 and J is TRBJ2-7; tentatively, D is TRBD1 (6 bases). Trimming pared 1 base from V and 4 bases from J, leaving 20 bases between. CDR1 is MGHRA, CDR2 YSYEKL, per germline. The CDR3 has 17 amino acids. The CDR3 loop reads CASSQAWGEGQKYEQYF. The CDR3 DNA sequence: TGCGCCAGCAGCCAAGCCTGGGGTGAGGGACAAAAGTACGAGCAGTACTTC.

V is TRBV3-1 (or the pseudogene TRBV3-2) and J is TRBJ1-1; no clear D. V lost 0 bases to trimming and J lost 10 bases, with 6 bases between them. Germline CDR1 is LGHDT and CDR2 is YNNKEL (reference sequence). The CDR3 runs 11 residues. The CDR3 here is CASSQDLVAFF. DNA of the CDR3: TGTGCCAGCAGCCAAGATCTTGTAGCTTTCTTT.

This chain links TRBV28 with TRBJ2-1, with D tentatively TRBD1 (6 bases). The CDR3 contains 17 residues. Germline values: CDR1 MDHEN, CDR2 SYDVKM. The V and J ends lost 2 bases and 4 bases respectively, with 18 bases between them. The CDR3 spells CASSLGTTGPFYNEQFF. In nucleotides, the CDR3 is TGTGCCAGCAGTTTAGGTACGACAGGACCATTTTACAATGAGCAGTTCTTC.

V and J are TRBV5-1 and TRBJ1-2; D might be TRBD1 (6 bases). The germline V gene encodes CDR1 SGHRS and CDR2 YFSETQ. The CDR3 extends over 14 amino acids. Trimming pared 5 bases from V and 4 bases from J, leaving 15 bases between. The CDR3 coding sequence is TGCGCCAGCAGTCTAGTCCAGGGGCGCTATGGCTACACCTTC. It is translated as CASSLVQGRYGYTF.